Sequencing of this TCR beta chain was carried out in a study of CD8 T cells in Susac syndrome. Study-wide points: In its TCR sequencing and HLA analysis, the study acknowledged that the number of individuals was relatively small.

CDR1 is PRHDT and CDR2 is FYEKMQ in the germline V gene (reference sequence). This CDR3 spans 14 amino acids. The ends lost 5 bases at V and 4 bases at J; junction bases unmatched: 5. The RNA, 0.5 to 1 ug, was put through reverse transcription using random hexamers. Amplification of the TCR beta CDR3 was carried out by immunoSEQ multiplex PCR, which spanned a total of 54 Vbeta and 13 Jbeta segments. MiXCR, run by TCRdb on the immunoSEQ multiplex PCR reads, gives a single entry per CDR3 protein. The sample lists under 200,000 distinct CDR3 sequences, 90% to 95% occurring once. From blood CD8+ and CD4+ T cells, the TCR beta chain was sequenced. Bulk CD8+ and CD4+ cells came from magnetic negative isolation; CD8+ TEMRA by FACS. Notes on this clonotype: Its antigen remains unknown.

The source material was CD8+ T cells from PBMCs. The sequence came from a human donor with multiple sclerosis. The chain employs TRBV13 and TRBJ2-3; 8 positions match TRBD2. The CDR3 spells CASSIRLAPDTQYF. The CDR3 DNA is TGTGCCAGCAGCATAAGACTAGCGCCAGATACGCAGTATTTT. Variable domain in full (rest from reference TRBV13 and TRBJ2-3): AAGVIQSPRHLIKEKRETATLKCYPIPRHDTVYWYQQGPGQDPQFLISFYEKMQSDKGSIPDRFSAQQFSDYHSELNMSSLELGDSALYFCASSIRLAPDTQYFGPGTRLTVL.